This is a list of T cell receptor beta chains from one sample in a study of blood T cell repertoires in COVID-19. Sequenced by immunoSEQ multiplex PCR; TCRdb stores in-frame clones only, minus some. The table has 200,000 to 250,000 clones, approximately 87% seen once. Sequenced input: peripheral blood. The source is a woman aged 45-65 years with acute or convalescent COVID-19. Both conserved end residues are part of each CDR3. Each record gives: clone size, V gene, D gene, J gene, CDR3 protein, CDR3 DNA. A D gene is named only where the DNA matches it firmly. Expanded clones get a size class; other rows say once, few or many, or leave the size out.

>NA|TRBV7-2|NA|TRBJ1-1
CASRRYRQYTEAFF
TGTGCCAGCAGGAGATACAGGCAATACACTGAAGCTTTCTTT
>NA|TRBV18|NA|TRBJ2-6
CASQPGSGANVLTF
TGTGCCAGCCAGCCAGGCTCTGGGGCCAACGTCCTGACTTTC
>NA|TRBV7-2|TRBD2|TRBJ2-3
CASSLELAGGRDTQYF
TGTGCCAGCAGCTTAGAGCTAGCGGGGGGGAGGGATACGCAGTATTTT
>NA|TRBV12-3/TRBV12-4|TRBD1|TRBJ1-5
CATSTGGGQPQHF
TGTGCCACCTCGACAGGGGGCGGTCAGCCCCAGCATTTT
>NA|TRBV5-6|NA|TRBJ1-2
CASSRSGTDNYGYTF
TGTGCCAGCAGCCGCAGCGGGACGGATAACTATGGCTACACCTTC
>NA|TRBV3-1/TRBV3-2|TRBD2|TRBJ2-5
CASSHDALAGGGETQYF
TGTGCCAGCAGCCACGACGCACTAGCGGGAGGCGGGGAGACCCAGTACTTC
>NA|TRBV19|TRBD1|TRBJ2-3
CATGQGPSTQYF
TGTGCCACCGGACAGGGCCCAAGTACGCAGTATTTT
>NA|TRBV7-9|TRBD2|TRBJ2-1
CASSLPSGGSSYNEQFF
TGTGCCAGCAGCTTACCTAGCGGGGGGAGCTCCTACAATGAGCAGTTCTTC
>NA|TRBV24-1|TRBD1|TRBJ1-1
CATQGGTEAFF
TGTGCCACTCAGGGGGGAACTGAAGCTTTCTTT
>NA|TRBV29-1|TRBD1|TRBJ2-7
CSVGQGAYEQYF
TGCAGCGTGGGACAGGGGGCCTACGAGCAGTACTTC
>once|TRBV6-2/TRBV6-3|NA|TRBJ1-5
CASSYMTIGFQPQHF
TGTGCCAGCAGTTACATGACAATTGGATTTCAGCCCCAGCATTTT
>NA|TRBV6-5|NA|TRBJ2-7
CASSYSIGTPPYEQYF
TGTGCCAGCAGTTACTCCATCGGGACACCACCCTACGAGCAGTACTTC
>NA|TRBV29-1|TRBD1|TRBJ1-4
CSVQQGSEKLFF
TGCAGCGTTCAACAGGGGAGCGAAAAACTGTTTTTT
>NA|TRBV11-2|NA|TRBJ1-1
CASSLVTTTGGIEAFF
TGTGCCAGCAGCTTAGTTACGACCACCGGCGGCATCGAAGCTTTCTTT
>NA|TRBV27|NA|TRBJ2-1
CASSRLATKYNEQFF
TGTGCCAGCAGTCGTCTAGCGACAAAATACAATGAGCAGTTCTTC
>NA|TRBV18|TRBD2|TRBJ2-2
CASSPRSVAGGPNTGELFF
TGTGCCAGCTCACCGAGAAGCGTAGCGGGGGGCCCCAACACCGGGGAGCTGTTTTTT
>NA|TRBV10-1|TRBD2|TRBJ2-7
CASSESRFAGESYEQYF
TGCGCCAGCAGTGAGTCGAGATTTGCGGGAGAGTCCTACGAGCAGTACTTC
>NA|TRBV3-1/TRBV3-2|TRBD1|TRBJ2-1
CASSLLPGGQFF
TGTGCCAGCAGCCTCCTGCCAGGGGGGCAGTTCTTC
>NA|TRBV6-2/TRBV6-3|NA|TRBJ2-3
CASSHQDLRPTDTQYF
TGTGCCAGCAGTCACCAGGATCTCCGACCCACAGATACGCAGTATTTT
>NA|TRBV3-1/TRBV3-2|NA|TRBJ2-7
CASSQDPAPGCTHEQYF
TGTGCCAGCAGCCAAGATCCAGCCCCAGGGTGCACCCACGAGCAGTACTTC
>NA|TRBV29-1|NA|TRBJ1-2
CSVVKQSNYGYTF
TGCAGCGTTGTCAAACAATCTAACTATGGCTACACCTTC
>NA|TRBV10-1|NA|TRBJ2-3
CASTPSLGTTQYF
TGCGCCAGCACCCCCAGCCTCGGGACAACGCAGTATTTT
>NA|TRBV7-2|TRBD2|TRBJ2-7
CASSPLGGSYEQYF
TGTGCCAGCAGCCCTCTCGGGGGGAGCTACGAGCAGTACTTC
>NA|TRBV4-2|TRBD2|TRBJ2-7
CASSPRLAGGNGQYF
TGTGCCAGCAGCCCTAGACTAGCGGGGGGTAATGGGCAGTACTTC
>NA|TRBV6-5|TRBD1|TRBJ1-2
CASTVGQVLYGYTF
TGTGCCAGCACCGTAGGACAGGTCCTCTATGGCTACACCTTC
>NA|TRBV5-1|TRBD2|TRBJ2-1
CATRTSGSETEQFF
TGCGCCACCCGGACTAGCGGGAGTGAGACTGAGCAGTTCTTC
>NA|TRBV27|NA|TRBJ2-2
CASSLRALANTGELFF
TGTGCCAGCAGTTTACGCGCACTAGCTAACACCGGGGAGCTGTTTTTT
>NA|TRBV12-3/TRBV12-4|NA|TRBJ1-5
CAIGDTSNQPQHF
TGTGCCATCGGGGACACATCCAATCAGCCCCAGCATTTT
>NA|TRBV10-3|NA|TRBJ2-7
CAISGAGAPYEQYF
TGTGCCATCAGTGGAGCGGGTGCCCCGTACGAGCAGTACTTC
>NA|TRBV4-3|TRBD1|TRBJ2-3
CASSQVGSGGGTDTQYF
TGCGCCAGCAGCCAAGTGGGATCAGGGGGCGGCACAGATACGCAGTATTTT
>once|TRBV6-6|NA|TRBJ2-3
CASSYSGRASTDTQYF
TGTGCCAGCAGTTACTCGGGGAGAGCTAGCACAGATACGCAGTATTTT
>NA|TRBV3-1/TRBV3-2|NA|TRBJ1-1
CASSQQTVNTEAFF
TGTGCCAGCAGCCAACAGACAGTGAACACTGAAGCTTTCTTT
>NA|TRBV12-3/TRBV12-4|NA|TRBJ1-4
CASSFREKLFF
TGTGCCAGCAGTTTCAGAGAAAAACTGTTTTTT
>NA|TRBV6-2/TRBV6-3|TRBD1|TRBJ1-2
CASRPTAGQVGYGYTF
TGTGCCAGCAGACCTACCGCGGGACAGGTCGGCTATGGCTACACCTTC
>NA|TRBV7-9|NA|TRBJ1-4
CASSLPKSELFF
TGTGCCAGCAGCTTACCAAAGAGTGAACTGTTTTTT
>few|TRBV10-3|TRBD1|TRBJ1-1
CAISPGTGDTEAFF
TGTGCCATCAGCCCCGGGACAGGGGACACTGAAGCTTTCTTT
>once|TRBV4-3|NA|TRBJ2-2
CASSQEDLGVGELFF
TGCGCCAGCAGCCAAGAAGATCTAGGAGTCGGGGAGCTGTTTTTT
>NA|TRBV6-5|NA|TRBJ2-7
CASSTALEQYF
TGTGCCAGCAGTACTGCTCTCGAGCAGTACTTC
>NA|TRBV11-2|NA|TRBJ1-1
CASSQLGRTEAFF
TGTGCCAGCAGCCAATTAGGGAGGACTGAAGCTTTCTTT
>NA|TRBV29-1|NA|TRBJ2-3
CSVGGSASSGADTQYF
TGCAGCGTTGGAGGGTCTGCCTCCTCCGGCGCAGATACGCAGTATTTT
>NA|TRBV3-1/TRBV3-2|TRBD2|TRBJ2-3
CASSQSGGALTDTQYF
TGTGCCAGCAGCCAAAGCGGGGGGGCACTAACAGATACGCAGTATTTT
>NA|TRBV19|NA|TRBJ2-2
CASSSRGTRTGELFF
TGTGCCAGTAGTTCCCGGGGTACGAGGACCGGGGAGCTGTTTTTT
>NA|TRBV6-5|NA|TRBJ1-1
CASSYLTTRRTEAFF
TGTGCCAGCAGTTACTTGACTACCCGGAGGACTGAAGCTTTCTTT